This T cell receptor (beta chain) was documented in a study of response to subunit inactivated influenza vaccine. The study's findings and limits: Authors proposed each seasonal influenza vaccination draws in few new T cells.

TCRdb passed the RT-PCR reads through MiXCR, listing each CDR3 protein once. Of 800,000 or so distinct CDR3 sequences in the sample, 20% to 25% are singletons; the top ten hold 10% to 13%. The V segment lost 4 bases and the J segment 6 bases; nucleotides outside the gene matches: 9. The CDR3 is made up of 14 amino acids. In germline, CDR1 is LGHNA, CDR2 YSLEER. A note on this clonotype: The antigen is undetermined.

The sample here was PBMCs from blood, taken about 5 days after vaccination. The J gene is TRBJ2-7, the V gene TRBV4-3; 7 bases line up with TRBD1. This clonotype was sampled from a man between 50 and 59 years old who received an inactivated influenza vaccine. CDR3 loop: CASSLLDRAGEQYF. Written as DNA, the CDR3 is TGCGCCAGCAGCCTACTCGACAGGGCGGGCGAGCAGTACTTC.